Listed below are T cell receptor beta chains from one sample, sequenced in a study of blood T cell repertoires in COVID-19. Assay: immunoSEQ multiplex PCR; the TCRdb copy retains only in-frame clones and omits some. The table shows some 250,000 clones, with around 83% occurring only once. The source material was peripheral blood. These receptors all come from a woman aged 18-35 years with acute or convalescent COVID-19. Both conserved end residues are part of each CDR3. Fields, in order: CDR3 protein, D gene, J gene, V gene. The D gene is left open where the match is weak.

CDR3 protein: CASSLGRGGRYEQYF
D gene: TRBD2
J gene: TRBJ2-7
V gene: TRBV7-7

CDR3 protein: CSVEVQGIYGYTF
D gene: NA
J gene: TRBJ1-2
V gene: TRBV29-1

CDR3 protein: CASSLEGTAYGYTF
D gene: TRBD1
J gene: TRBJ1-2
V gene: TRBV5-1

CDR3 protein: CASSSSTSGLIYNEQFF
D gene: TRBD2
J gene: TRBJ2-1
V gene: TRBV11-2

CDR3 protein: CASSFPGEKLFF
D gene: NA
J gene: TRBJ1-4
V gene: TRBV28

CDR3 protein: CASSKNSAGELFF
D gene: NA
J gene: TRBJ2-2
V gene: TRBV7-3

CDR3 protein: CASSLGGTGGNEQFF
D gene: TRBD1
J gene: TRBJ2-1
V gene: TRBV11-1

CDR3 protein: CASKPRGRAGEDTQYF
D gene: TRBD2
J gene: TRBJ2-3
V gene: TRBV19

CDR3 protein: CASSGQVGGGYGYTF
D gene: TRBD1
J gene: TRBJ1-2
V gene: TRBV7-6

CDR3 protein: CASSQSGPYGYTF
D gene: NA
J gene: TRBJ1-2
V gene: TRBV4-3

CDR3 protein: CATQKGVETQYF
D gene: NA
J gene: TRBJ2-5
V gene: TRBV5-4

CDR3 protein: CASSYSGREQYF
D gene: TRBD2
J gene: TRBJ2-7
V gene: TRBV6-6

CDR3 protein: CASSGGLAGAYEQYF
D gene: TRBD2
J gene: TRBJ2-7
V gene: TRBV7-8

CDR3 protein: CASSTTSGTFSYEQYF
D gene: TRBD2
J gene: TRBJ2-7
V gene: TRBV7-8

CDR3 protein: CASSPLVHTEAFF
D gene: NA
J gene: TRBJ1-1
V gene: TRBV28

CDR3 protein: CASSYGEGGTEAFF
D gene: NA
J gene: TRBJ1-1
V gene: TRBV6-5

CDR3 protein: CASSQGLLGQGSGELFF
D gene: TRBD1
J gene: TRBJ2-2
V gene: TRBV4-2

CDR3 protein: CAISVTGTAFSYEQYF
D gene: TRBD1
J gene: TRBJ2-7
V gene: TRBV10-3

CDR3 protein: CASVHLAKNIQYF
D gene: NA
J gene: TRBJ2-4
V gene: TRBV2

CDR3 protein: CASSLRGFTEAFF
D gene: NA
J gene: TRBJ1-1
V gene: TRBV7-2

CDR3 protein: CASSTLAGGSYEQYF
D gene: TRBD2
J gene: TRBJ2-7
V gene: TRBV9

CDR3 protein: CASSLSLAGGPFYEQYF
D gene: TRBD2
J gene: TRBJ2-7
V gene: TRBV28

CDR3 protein: CASSLEGDSNQPQHF
D gene: NA
J gene: TRBJ1-5
V gene: TRBV28

CDR3 protein: CASSPAGGVADTQYF
D gene: NA
J gene: TRBJ2-3
V gene: TRBV5-4

CDR3 protein: CASSLGSDRRKQFF
D gene: TRBD1
J gene: TRBJ2-1
V gene: TRBV5-6